This is a list of T cell receptor beta chains from one sample in a study of cytomegalovirus exposure and HLA in healthy donors. Sequencing used immunoSEQ multiplex PCR; TCRdb keeps in-frame clones, though not all of them. The data contain about 190,000 clones, roughly 87% of them seen just once; the ten biggest clones take up around 0.99%. The source material was PBMCs. These receptors originate from a boy aged 2 to 9 in good health and CMV-seronegative. The CDR3 runs from the conserved cysteine through the conserved F or W. Not every row has a clone size; where given, it reads once, few, many or a size class.

abundance: -; v_gene: TRBV27; CDR3aa: CASSLSLATLSYEQYF
abundance: -; v_gene: TRBV6-5; CDR3aa: CASSKDRGFWTEAFF
abundance: -; v_gene: TRBV27; CDR3aa: CASSFAGVYEQYF
abundance: -; v_gene: TRBV27; CDR3aa: CASSPGTSGMVEQFF
abundance: -; v_gene: TRBV28; CDR3aa: CASSTLGQGTDTQYF
abundance: -; v_gene: TRBV5-8; CDR3aa: CASKGTSTDTQYF
abundance: once; v_gene: TRBV19; CDR3aa: CASKKTDSYGYTF
abundance: -; v_gene: TRBV5-1; CDR3aa: CASSLQGSPNEKLFF
abundance: -; v_gene: TRBV18; CDR3aa: CASSPGRGNTEAFF
abundance: -; v_gene: TRBV6-5; CDR3aa: CASSPPGQLEQYF
abundance: -; v_gene: TRBV4-2; CDR3aa: CASSQRTSGGAGSGTQYF